This is a list of T cell receptor beta chains from one sample in a study of blood T cell repertoires in COVID-19. The data were produced by immunoSEQ multiplex PCR, yet TCRdb's version contains in-frame clones alone and is incomplete. The top ten hold approximately 3% of the sample, which has roughly 150,000 clones, around 89% seen once. Specimen: peripheral blood. These TCRs come from a man between 60 and 70 years old with acute or convalescent COVID-19. Both conserved end residues are trimmed from each CDR3. Fields, in order: J gene, V gene, CDR3 protein.

TRBJ1-3 | TRBV19 | ASSSGVSGNTIY
TRBJ1-2 | TRBV12-3/TRBV12-4 | ASSLVTSGGYT
TRBJ1-3 | TRBV5-1 | ASSLGGRNTIY
TRBJ2-2 | TRBV30 | ARTGHLALNTGELF
TRBJ2-1 | TRBV21-1 | ASSGLRLALVNEQF
TRBJ1-1 | TRBV11-2 | ASSLTGGTEAF
TRBJ2-1 | TRBV2 | ASSRGVSSYNEQF
TRBJ2-1 | TRBV19 | ASSSRGQGAIVAYNEQF
TRBJ2-2 | TRBV7-9 | ATNAGTGGITGELF
TRBJ1-3 | TRBV19 | ASSRTAGNTIY
TRBJ2-7 | TRBV7-8 | ASSFLRAGAYEQY
TRBJ2-2 | TRBV9 | ASSVRGGGTGELF
TRBJ2-1 | TRBV7-3 | ASSSTGGLYNEQF
TRBJ1-1 | TRBV27 | ASSPSPRGFEAF
TRBJ2-1 | TRBV7-9 | ASSFPGQGNEQF
TRBJ2-7 | TRBV2 | ASSRDRDSYEQY
TRBJ2-7 | TRBV4-2 | ASSQSDREDEQY
TRBJ1-1 | TRBV2 | ASRPTGGRYTEAF
TRBJ1-5 | TRBV19 | ASTGTGGAQPQH
TRBJ1-5 | TRBV18 | ASSPGGDQPQH
TRBJ2-2 | TRBV7-8 | AGGGNTGELF
TRBJ1-5 | TRBV6-5 | ASNEGVIGNQPQH
TRBJ1-2 | TRBV19 | ASSFHQGLEGYT
TRBJ2-2 | TRBV3-1/TRBV3-2 | ASSQRGTGELF
TRBJ2-4 | TRBV11-3 | ASSLDCSTQGKNIQY
TRBJ1-2 | TRBV19 | ASSMGGYGYT
TRBJ2-3 | TRBV11-2 | ASSLRRLDADTQY
TRBJ2-7 | TRBV7-9 | ASSDPGQTYEQY
TRBJ2-5 | TRBV7-9 | ASSVEGSGGETQY
TRBJ2-7 | TRBV11-2 | ASSLARAGAYEQY
TRBJ1-5 | TRBV6-6 | ASSLGQGNGQPQH
TRBJ2-3 | TRBV10-2 | ASSASGGDTQY
TRBJ1-4 | TRBV5-1 | ASSGGVGIEKLF
TRBJ2-2 | TRBV24-1 | ATSDYSDPGTGELF
TRBJ1-2 | TRBV7-9 | ASSPTGYGYT
TRBJ1-1 | TRBV27 | ASSPSGGPVAEAF
TRBJ2-1 | TRBV24-1 | ATSDLYWGEQF
TRBJ1-2 | TRBV24-1 | ATSEKRGQNYGYT
TRBJ1-3 | TRBV5-1 | ASSLRPDSGNTIY
TRBJ1-6 | TRBV5-1 | ASSEGGNSPLH
TRBJ2-1 | TRBV19 | ASSLAGGPYNEQF
TRBJ1-2 | TRBV2 | ASSGGTGSNYGYT
TRBJ2-2 | TRBV6-4 | ASSASGYLASGELF
TRBJ1-1 | TRBV19 | ASSSLRTGVNTEAF
TRBJ1-6 | TRBV6-6 | ASSYSDSNNSPLH
TRBJ2-5 | TRBV4-2 | ASSQDPTGSTQETQY
TRBJ1-2 | TRBV2 | ASSVRGYGYT
TRBJ1-2 | TRBV6-2/TRBV6-3 | ASSDSGYGYT
TRBJ2-1 | TRBV5-6 | ASSLEQRGYNEQF
TRBJ1-2 | TRBV3-1/TRBV3-2 | ASSHPPGGEFGYGYT
TRBJ2-5 | TRBV4-2 | ASSHLLADPIQETQY